The 9 T cell receptor beta chains given below trace back to one sample, sequenced in a study of OX40 agonist ivuxolimab in advanced cancers. Receptor amplification or capture employed the immunoSEQ multiplex PCR assay. This immuneACCESS table, as held by TCRdb, lists in-frame sequences with V and J called but not all clones. Of the missing ones, under half trace to an unresolved V gene in checked studies; the others have no known cause. For this sample there are about 15,000 clones; about 90% appear just once. The top ten hold around 23% of the sample. This sample comprised CD4+ or CD8+ T cells sorted from blood, obtained in a trial of the OX40 agonist ivuxolimab. The receptor set was obtained from an adult with an advanced solid tumor such as melanoma, head and neck, liver or kidney cancer.

The V gene is TRBV6-5, the J gene TRBJ1-5; 7 bases are shared with TRBD1. Germline lookup yields CDR1 MNHEY and CDR2 SVGAGI. V shed 5 bases and J 7 bases; nucleotides not matched to a gene: 8. The CDR3 extends over 14 amino acids. The CDR3 DNA sequence: TGTGCCAGCAGTCCACCAGGGGGGCGGCAGCCCCAGCATTTT. The encoded protein is CASSPPGGRQPQHF.

The chain has TRBV5-1 and TRBJ1-2; D unresolved. V lost 7 bases and J 5 bases, leaving 24 bases between the germline ends. CDR1 is SGHRS, CDR2 YFSETQ, per germline. The CDR3 sequence is 16 residues long. The chain's CDR3 is CASAPRGNLPDYGYTF. CDR3 bases: TGCGCCAGCGCTCCTCGTGGGAACTTGCCCGATTATGGCTACACCTTC.

The CDR3: CASSAGNTEAFF. The CDR3 DNA sequence: TGTGCCAGCAGCGCAGGGAACACTGAAGCTTTCTTT. The chain carries TRBV9 and TRBJ1-1; no firm D call. V lost 3 bases and J lost 1, with 4 bases in between. The CDR3 has 12 amino acids. CDR1 and CDR2 from the germline V gene are SGDLS and YYNGEE.

The CDR3 loop reads CASSQEGASEQFF. CDR3 in DNA: TGTGCCAGCAGTCAAGAGGGCGCATCTGAGCAGTTCTTC. The chain recombines TRBV11-2 with TRBJ2-1, with a tentative D call TRBD2 (5 bases). CDR1 is SGHAT, CDR2 FQNNGV, per germline. V was shortened by 6 bases and J by 9 bases, with 15 bases between the two germline ends. The CDR3 totals 13 residues.

The chain links TRBV4-1 to TRBJ1-4, with D unresolved. The CDR3 length is 16 residues. Trimming took off 2 bases at V and 3 bases at J, with 13 bases between the two ends. CDR1 is MGHRA and CDR2 is YSYEKL in the germline V gene. CDR3 protein: CASSQTYPAANEKLFF. CDR3 DNA: TGCGCCAGCAGCCAAACCTATCCTGCGGCTAATGAAAAACTGTTTTTT.

The gene calls are TRBV5-5 and TRBJ2-7, with D possibly matching TRBD1 (5 bases). This CDR3 comprises 14 residues. The germline CDR1 and CDR2 sequences are SGHKS and YYEKEE (reference sequence). V was cut by 4 bases and J by 2 bases, with 13 bases left in between. The CDR3 coding sequence is TGTGCCAGCAGCGCGACGGACACAGCCTACGAGCAGTACTTC. It yields the protein CASSATDTAYEQYF.

This rearrangement joins TRBV5-1 to TRBJ2-7; 10 nucleotides line up with TRBD1. This CDR3 region has 16 residues. The V gene end was trimmed by 5 bases and the J gene end by 6 bases; junction bases not matched to a gene: 14. Germline V gene lookup returns CDR1 SGHRS and CDR2 YFSETQ. The CDR3 bases are TGCGCCAGCAGTTGGTCACCGGGACAGGGGAGCCTCGAGCAGTACTTC. This gives the protein CASSWSPGQGSLEQYF.

The J gene is TRBJ2-7, the V gene TRBV6-6; D ambiguous. Looked up from germline, CDR1 is MNHNY and CDR2 is SVGAGI (reference sequence). The CDR3 consists of 12 residues. Trimming left V 4 bases short and J 2 bases short, with 6 bases between. In nucleotides, the CDR3 is TGTGCCAGCAGTTTTTCCCCCTACGAGCAGTACTTC. It encodes CASSFSPYEQYF.

This chain links TRBV19 with TRBJ2-7, with D unclear. The germline CDR1 and CDR2 sequences are LNHDA and SQIVND (reference sequence). V lost 3 bases and J 3 bases, leaving 12 bases between the germline ends. CDR3 size: 14 residues. CDR3 region: CASSIAPTYYEQYF. In nucleotides, the CDR3 is TGTGCCAGTAGTATCGCTCCTACTTACTACGAGCAGTACTTC.